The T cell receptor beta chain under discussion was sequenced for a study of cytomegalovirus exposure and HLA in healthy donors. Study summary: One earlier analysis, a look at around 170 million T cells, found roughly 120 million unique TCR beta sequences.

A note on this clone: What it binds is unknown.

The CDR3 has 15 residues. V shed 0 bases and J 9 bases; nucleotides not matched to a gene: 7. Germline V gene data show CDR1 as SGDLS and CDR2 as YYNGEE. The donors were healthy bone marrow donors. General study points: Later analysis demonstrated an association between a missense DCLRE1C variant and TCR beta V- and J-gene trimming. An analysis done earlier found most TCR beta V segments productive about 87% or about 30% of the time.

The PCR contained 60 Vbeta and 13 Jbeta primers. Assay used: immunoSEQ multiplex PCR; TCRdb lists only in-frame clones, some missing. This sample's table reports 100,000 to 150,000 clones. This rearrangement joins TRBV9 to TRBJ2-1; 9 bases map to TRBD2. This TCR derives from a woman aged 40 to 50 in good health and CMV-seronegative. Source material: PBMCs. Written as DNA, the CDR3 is TGTGCCAGCAGCGTAGGGGTTATTAGCGGGGGTGAGCAGTTCTTC. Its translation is CASSVGVISGGEQFF.